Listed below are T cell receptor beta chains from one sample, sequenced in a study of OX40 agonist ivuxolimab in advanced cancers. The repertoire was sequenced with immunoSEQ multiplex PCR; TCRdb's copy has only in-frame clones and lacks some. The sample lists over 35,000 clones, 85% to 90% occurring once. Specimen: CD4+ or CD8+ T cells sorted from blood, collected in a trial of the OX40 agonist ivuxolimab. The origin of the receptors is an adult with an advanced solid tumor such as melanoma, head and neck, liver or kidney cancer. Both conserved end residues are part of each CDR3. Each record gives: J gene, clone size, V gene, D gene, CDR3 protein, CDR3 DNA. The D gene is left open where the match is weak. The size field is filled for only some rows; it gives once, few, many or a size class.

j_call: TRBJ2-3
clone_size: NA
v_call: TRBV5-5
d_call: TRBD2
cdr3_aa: CASSRTSSSTDTQYF
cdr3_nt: TGTGCCAGCAGCCGGACTAGCAGCAGCACAGATACGCAGTATTTT

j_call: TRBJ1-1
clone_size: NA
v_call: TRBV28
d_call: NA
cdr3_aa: CASSKTILRNTEAFF
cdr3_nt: TGTGCCAGCAGTAAGACAATTTTGAGGAACACTGAAGCTTTCTTT

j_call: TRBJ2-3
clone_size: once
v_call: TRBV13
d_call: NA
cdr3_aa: CASSLGSTQNTQYF
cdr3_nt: TGTGCCAGCAGCTTAGGAAGTACCCAAAATACGCAGTATTTT

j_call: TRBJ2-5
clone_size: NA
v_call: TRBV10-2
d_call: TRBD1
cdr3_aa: CASSDQTPDRGQETQYF
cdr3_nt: TGCGCCAGCAGTGATCAAACGCCCGACAGGGGGCAAGAGACCCAGTACTTC

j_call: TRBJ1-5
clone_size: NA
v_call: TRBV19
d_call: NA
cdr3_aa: CASSIVARGQPQHF
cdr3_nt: TGTGCCAGTAGTATAGTGGCAAGGGGTCAGCCCCAGCATTTT

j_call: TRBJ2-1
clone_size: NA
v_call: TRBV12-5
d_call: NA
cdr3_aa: CASGLGDFYNEQFF
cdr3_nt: TGTGCTAGTGGTTTGGGGGACTTCTACAATGAGCAGTTCTTC

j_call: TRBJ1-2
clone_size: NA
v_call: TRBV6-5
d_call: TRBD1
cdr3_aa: CASSPRTGVFYGYTF
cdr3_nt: TGTGCCAGCAGTCCCCGGACAGGGGTCTTCTATGGCTACACCTTC

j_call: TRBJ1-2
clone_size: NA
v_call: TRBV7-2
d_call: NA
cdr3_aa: CASRAFNSRRYGYTF
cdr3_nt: TGTGCCAGCAGGGCCTTTAACTCGCGGAGGTATGGCTACACCTTC

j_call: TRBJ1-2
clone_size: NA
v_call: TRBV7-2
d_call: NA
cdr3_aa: CASSLQGNYGYTF
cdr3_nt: TGTGCCAGCAGCTTACAGGGGAACTATGGCTACACCTTC

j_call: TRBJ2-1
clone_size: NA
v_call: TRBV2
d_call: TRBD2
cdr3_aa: CASSSGLAGVGEQFF
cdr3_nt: TGTGCCAGCAGTTCGGGACTAGCGGGAGTAGGTGAGCAGTTCTTC

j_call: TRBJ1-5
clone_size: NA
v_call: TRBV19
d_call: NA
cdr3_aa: CASSPTVISNQPQHF
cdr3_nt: TGTGCCAGTAGTCCCACCGTTATAAGCAATCAGCCCCAGCATTTT

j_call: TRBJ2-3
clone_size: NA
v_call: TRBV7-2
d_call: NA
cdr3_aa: CASSFSSGSADTQYF
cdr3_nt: TGTGCCAGCAGCTTTTCCAGCGGGTCAGCAGATACGCAGTATTTT

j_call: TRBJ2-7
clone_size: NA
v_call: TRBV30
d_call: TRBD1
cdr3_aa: CAWSHYRGTLYEQYF
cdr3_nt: TGTGCCTGGAGTCATTACAGGGGTACGCTCTACGAGCAGTACTTC

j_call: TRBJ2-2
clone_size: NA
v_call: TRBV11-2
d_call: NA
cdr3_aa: CASSYRRGATNTGELFF
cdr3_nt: TGTGCCAGCAGCTATCGACGGGGGGCAACTAACACCGGGGAGCTGTTTTTT

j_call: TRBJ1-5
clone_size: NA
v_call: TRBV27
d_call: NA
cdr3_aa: CASSLKGGEQPQHF
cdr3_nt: TGTGCCAGCAGTTTAAAAGGGGGTGAACAGCCCCAGCATTTT

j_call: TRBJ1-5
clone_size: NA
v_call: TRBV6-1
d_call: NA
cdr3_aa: CASSEAGGNQPQHF
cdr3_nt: TGTGCCAGCAGTGAGGCGGGCGGCAATCAGCCCCAGCATTTT

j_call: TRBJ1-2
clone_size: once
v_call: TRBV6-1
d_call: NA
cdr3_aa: CASSEGPENYGYTF
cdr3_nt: TGTGCCAGCAGTGAAGGTCCAGAAAACTATGGCTACACCTTC

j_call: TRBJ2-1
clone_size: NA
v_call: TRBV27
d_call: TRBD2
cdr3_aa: CASSLTSGRAYEQFF
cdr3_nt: TGTGCCAGCAGTTTGACTAGCGGGAGGGCCTATGAGCAGTTCTTC

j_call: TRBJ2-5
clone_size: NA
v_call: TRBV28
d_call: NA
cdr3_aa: CASSLNGAGVRGSETQYF
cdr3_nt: TGTGCCAGCAGTTTAAACGGGGCAGGGGTAAGGGGATCGGAGACCCAGTACTTC

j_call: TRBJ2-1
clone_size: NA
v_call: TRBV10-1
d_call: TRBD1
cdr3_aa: CASSEVGQGYNEQFF
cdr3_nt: TGCGCCAGCAGTGAGGTGGGACAGGGCTACAATGAGCAGTTCTTC

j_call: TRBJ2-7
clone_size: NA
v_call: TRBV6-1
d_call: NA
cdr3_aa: CASSETHLRDYEQYF
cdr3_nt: TGTGCCAGCAGTGAAACTCACCTCAGGGACTACGAGCAGTACTTC

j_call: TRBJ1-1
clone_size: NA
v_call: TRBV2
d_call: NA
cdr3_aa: CASSATQSAANTEAFF
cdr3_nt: TGTGCCAGCAGTGCAACCCAGTCGGCAGCGAACACTGAAGCTTTCTTT

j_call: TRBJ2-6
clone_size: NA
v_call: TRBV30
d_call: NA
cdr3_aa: CAWTSGAGANVLTF
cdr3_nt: TGTGCCTGGACCTCCGGGGCTGGGGCCAACGTCCTGACTTTC

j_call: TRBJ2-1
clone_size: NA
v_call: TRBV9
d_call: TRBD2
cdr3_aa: CASSPSSSSGRSDEQFF
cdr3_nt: TGTGCCAGCAGCCCCTCCTCATCAAGCGGGAGGAGCGATGAGCAGTTCTTC

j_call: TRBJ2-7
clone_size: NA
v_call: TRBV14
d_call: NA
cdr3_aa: CASSQRPGAVSYEQYF
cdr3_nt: TGTGCCAGCAGCCAACGTCCGGGGGCCGTCTCCTACGAGCAGTACTTC

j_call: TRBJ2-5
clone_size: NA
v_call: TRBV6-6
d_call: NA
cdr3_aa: CASRSSGLHETQYF
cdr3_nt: TGTGCCAGCCGATCGTCAGGGTTACATGAGACCCAGTACTTC

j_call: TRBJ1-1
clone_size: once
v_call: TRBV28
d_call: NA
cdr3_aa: CASSLSGTEAFF
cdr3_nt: TGTGCCAGCAGTTTATCAGGGACTGAAGCTTTCTTT

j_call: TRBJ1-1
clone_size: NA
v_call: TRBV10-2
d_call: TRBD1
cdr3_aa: CASTAETGAWNTEAFF
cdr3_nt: TGCGCCAGCACCGCTGAAACAGGGGCCTGGAACACTGAAGCTTTCTTT

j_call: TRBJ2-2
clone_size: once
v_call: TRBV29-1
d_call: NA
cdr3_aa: CSVVVGLDTGELFF
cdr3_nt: TGCAGCGTTGTTGTGGGGTTGGATACCGGGGAGCTGTTTTTT

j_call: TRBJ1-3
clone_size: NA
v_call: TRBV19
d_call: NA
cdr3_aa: CASSPLRGAGNTIYF
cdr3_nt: TGTGCCAGTAGTCCGCTCAGGGGCGCCGGAAACACCATATATTTT

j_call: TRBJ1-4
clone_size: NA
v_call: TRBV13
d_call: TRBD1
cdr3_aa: CASSSGTGGQNEKLFF
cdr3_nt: TGTGCCAGCAGCTCAGGGACAGGGGGACAGAATGAAAAACTGTTTTTT

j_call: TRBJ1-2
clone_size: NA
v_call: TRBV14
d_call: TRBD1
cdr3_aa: CASSQETGAVYGYTF
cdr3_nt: TGTGCCAGCAGCCAGGAGACAGGGGCCGTCTATGGCTACACCTTC

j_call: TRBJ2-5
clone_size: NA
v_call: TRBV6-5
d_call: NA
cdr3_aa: CASSYSREETQYF
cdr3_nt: TGTGCCAGCAGTTACTCCAGGGAAGAGACCCAGTACTTC

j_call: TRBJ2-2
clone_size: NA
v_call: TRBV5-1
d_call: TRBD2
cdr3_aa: CASSLVSLSGRALWTGELFF
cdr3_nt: TGCGCCAGCAGCTTGGTTTCCCTTAGCGGGAGGGCCCTCTGGACCGGGGAGCTGTTTTTT

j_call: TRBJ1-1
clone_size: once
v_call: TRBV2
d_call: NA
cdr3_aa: CASSDLPWDEAFF
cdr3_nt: TGTGCCAGCAGTGACCTGCCTTGGGATGAAGCTTTCTTT

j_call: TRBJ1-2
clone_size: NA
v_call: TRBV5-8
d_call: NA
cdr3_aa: CARYFLTGLVSYGYTF
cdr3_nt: TGTGCCAGGTACTTCCTTACAGGGCTAGTAAGCTATGGCTACACCTTC

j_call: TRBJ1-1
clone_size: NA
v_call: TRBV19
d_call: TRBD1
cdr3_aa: CASTKYGDRATEAFF
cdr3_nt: TGTGCCAGTACCAAATACGGGGACAGGGCCACTGAAGCTTTCTTT

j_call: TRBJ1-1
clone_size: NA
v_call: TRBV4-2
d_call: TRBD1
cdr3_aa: CASSQGRDRDTEAFF
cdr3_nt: TGTGCCAGCAGCCAAGGTCGGGACAGGGACACTGAAGCTTTCTTT

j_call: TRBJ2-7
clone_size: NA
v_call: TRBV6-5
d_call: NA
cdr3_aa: CASSYDGSSYEQYF
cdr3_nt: TGTGCCAGCAGTTACGACGGCAGCTCCTACGAGCAGTACTTC

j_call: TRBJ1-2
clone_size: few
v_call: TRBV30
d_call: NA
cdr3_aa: CAWSVLSVEGYTF
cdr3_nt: TGTGCCTGGAGTGTACTGTCAGTTGAGGGCTACACCTTC